The 26 T cell receptor beta chains below were found in one sample sequenced in a study of beta chain features in type 1 diabetes. Every bit of the isolated RNA underwent reverse transcription, so sequencing read expressed TCRB transcripts. Sequencing used immunoSEQ multiplex PCR; TCRdb keeps in-frame clones, though not all of them. The table includes roughly 140,000 clones, under 13% detected once. Study outcomes and limitations: Researchers report that Type 1 diabetes patients had moderately but significantly shorter TCRB CDR3s across all four CD4+ subsets.

For these TCRs, the target antigens are not known. Sample: central memory CD4+ T cells from blood. All receptors derive from a man aged 25 to 45 with type 1 diabetes.

This clone was counted only a few times. V usage is TRBV2 and J usage is TRBJ1-5, with 9 bases identical to TRBD1. The V segment lost 4 bases and the J segment 6 bases; nucleotides outside the gene matches: 7. This CDR3 contains 15 residues. In germline, CDR1 is SNHLY, CDR2 FYNNEI. The CDR3 bases are TGTGCCAGCAGTGGATGGACAGGGGTATCTCAGCCCCAGCATTTT. Translated, it gives CASSGWTGVSQPQHF.

This clone showed up just a few times. This chain joins TRBV5-4 and TRBJ1-1, with a tentative D call TRBD1 (6 bases). Germline V gene sequence: CDR1 SGHNT, CDR2 YYREEE (reference sequence). The CDR3 runs to 13 residues. The V and J ends lost 6 bases and 0 bases respectively, with 9 bases between them. The CDR3 DNA reads TGTGCCAGCACGGGACAAGTGAACACTGAAGCTTTCTTT. Its translation: CASTGQVNTEAFF.

This rearrangement joins TRBV2 to TRBJ2-3; the match to TRBD2 covers 7 bases. This CDR3 has 13 amino acids. Germline values: CDR1 SNHLY, CDR2 FYNNEI. V shed 5 bases, J shed 2 bases, and the junction held 1 base outside the gene matches. As DNA, the CDR3 is TGTGCCAGCAGTAGCGGGAACACAGATACGCAGTATTTT. Residues: CASSSGNTDTQYF.

The V gene is TRBV6-4, the J gene TRBJ2-5; 7 nucleotides line up with TRBD2. The length of the CDR3 is 14 residues. Germline lookup yields CDR1 MRHNA and CDR2 SNTAGT. V lost 4 bases and J lost 7; bases outside the gene matches: 9. CDR3 residues: CASSAPTSPRTQYF. The CDR3 coding sequence is TGTGCCAGCAGTGCCCCGACTAGCCCCAGGACCCAGTACTTC.

This clone was counted a few times. The chain carries TRBV2 and TRBJ2-1; tentative D call: TRBD1 (6 bases). With 5 bases removed from V and 7 bases from J, the gap between germline ends came to 18 bases. The CDR3 has 15 amino acids. The germline gives CDR1 SNHLY, CDR2 FYNNEI. The DNA for the CDR3 is TGTGCCAGCAGTATACAGGGAATGGTCATGAATGAGCAGTTCTTC. Residues: CASSIQGMVMNEQFF. Full variable domain (rest looked up from reference TRBV2 and TRBJ2-1): EPEVTQTPSHQVTQMGQEVILRCVPISNHLYFYWYRQILGQKVEFLVSFYNNEISEKSEIFDDQFSVERPDGSNFTLKIRSTKLEDSAMYFCASSIQGMVMNEQFFGPGTRLTVL.

This clone turned up a few times. Germline and junction disagree at one end, which may indicate a read error. CDR3 nucleotides: TGTGCCAGCAGCTTGCGGGGGGGACTGACGTTT. This translates into CASSLRGGLTF. The chain joins TRBV7-2 to TRBJ1-1; D is perhaps TRBD1 (5 bases). Germline V lookup: CDR1 SGHTA, CDR2 FQGNSA. CDR3 length: 11 residues.

This clone was seen a few times. The chain has TRBV6-1 and TRBJ2-1; D is undetermined. From germline, CDR1 is MNHNS and CDR2 SASEGT. The CDR3 is 15 residues long. Trimming cost V 0 bases and J 6 bases, with 12 bases left between them. CDR3 region: CASSEAGSMRNEQFF. The DNA for the CDR3 is TGTGCCAGCAGTGAAGCCGGTTCCATGCGCAATGAGCAGTTCTTC.

CDR3 amino acids: CASSISSSGAYNEQFF. The CDR3 DNA sequence: TGTGCCAGTAGTATCTCGTCTAGCGGGGCTTACAATGAGCAGTTCTTC. J is TRBJ2-1 and V is TRBV19; 9 nucleotides align to TRBD2. The CDR3 spans 16 residues. With 3 bases clipped from V and 4 bases from J, the junction kept 7 bases outside the gene matches. CDR1 and CDR2 (germline): LNHDA, SQIVND (reference sequence).

A few counts support this clone. This rearrangement joins TRBV19 to TRBJ2-7, with D uncertain. V lost 3 bases and J 3 bases, leaving 9 bases between the germline ends. This CDR3 region has 13 residues. Germline CDR1 and CDR2: LNHDA and SQIVND (reference sequence). Written as DNA, the CDR3 is TGTGCCAGTAGTATCGACTTAAACTACGAGCAGTACTTC. Residues: CASSIDLNYEQYF.

Only a few counts were recorded for this clone. The chain uses TRBV11-2 and TRBJ2-7; the match to TRBD2 covers 9 bases. V lost 5 bases to trimming and J lost 7 bases; unmatched junction nucleotides: 9. Per germline, CDR1 SGHAT and CDR2 FQNNGV. The CDR3 is 14 residues long. In nucleotides, the CDR3 is TGTGCCAGCAGCCCAATGACTAGCGGAGCTGAGCAGTACTTC. It translates to CASSPMTSGAEQYF.

This clone was detected only a few times. The chain joins TRBV5-6 to TRBJ2-7; TRBD1 is a possible D gene (7 bases). The V end was cut by 4 bases, the J end by 6 bases, with 14 bases between. This CDR3 is built from 13 residues. The germline gives CDR1 SGHDT, CDR2 YYEEEE. CDR3 DNA: TGTGCCAGCAGCCTAAACAGGGGAGGCGAGCAGTACTTC. It yields the protein CASSLNRGGEQYF.

The chain carries TRBV4-1 and TRBJ1-1; D may be TRBD1 (5 bases). V lost 2 bases to trimming and J lost 4 bases, with 11 bases between them. Germline lookup yields CDR1 MGHRA and CDR2 YSYEKL. CDR3 size: 14 residues. CDR3 residues: CASSQQGLSTEAFF. The CDR3 coding sequence is TGCGCCAGCAGCCAACAGGGACTAAGCACTGAAGCTTTCTTT.

This clone was found many times. This rearrangement joins TRBV7-9 to TRBJ2-3; D is ambiguous. Germline lookup yields CDR1 SEHNR and CDR2 FQNEAQ (reference sequence). V was clipped by 6 bases and J by 4 bases, with 5 bases between them. The CDR3 consists of 11 residues. For the CDR3, the DNA is TGTGCCAGCAGTCTAGCAGATACGCAGTATTTT. Its translation: CASSLADTQYF.

The rearrangement uses TRBV30 and TRBJ2-7, with D possibly matching TRBD2 (6 bases). Per germline, CDR1 GTSNPN and CDR2 SVGIG (reference sequence). The length of the CDR3 is 14 residues. The V end was cut by 1 base, the J end by 0 bases, with 10 bases between. The chain's CDR3 is CAWSGGTGSYEQYF. For the CDR3, the DNA is TGTGCCTGGAGTGGCGGGACGGGCTCCTACGAGCAGTACTTC.

This clone has more than one count but fewer than ten. The rearrangement links TRBV11-2 to TRBJ2-7; 9 bases are shared with TRBD2. V was clipped by 1 base and J by 2 bases; unmatched bases: 3. The CDR3 length is 15 residues. Germline V CDR1 and CDR2: SGHAT, FQNNGV. The CDR3 DNA is TGTGCCAGCAGCTTAGGACTAGCGGCCGCCTACGAGCAGTACTTC. This codes for CASSLGLAAAYEQYF.

The genes are TRBV6-1 and TRBJ1-2, with D possibly TRBD1 on 6 matching bases. CDR3 size: 12 residues. V shed 8 bases and J shed 4 bases, with 11 bases lying between them. Germline CDR1 is MNHNS and CDR2 is SASEGT. The CDR3 DNA reads TGTGCCAGCGGGAGGGACATCTATGGCTACACCTTC. This codes for CASGRDIYGYTF.

This clone has just a few counts. This chain connects TRBV5-6 to TRBJ2-3; 9 nucleotides align to TRBD1. Germline lookup yields CDR1 SGHDT and CDR2 YYEEEE. The V and J ends lost 0 bases and 2 bases, in that order; junction bases with no gene match: 7. The CDR3 has 17 residues. In DNA form, the CDR3 reads TGTGCCAGCAGCTTGGTCGGTGGACAGGGGCTCACAGATACGCAGTATTTT. Encoded protein: CASSLVGGQGLTDTQYF.

This clone was seen at least ten times. CDR3 sequence reads: CASSFNPLSGYEQYF. As DNA, the CDR3 is TGTGCCAGCAGCTTCAATCCTCTCTCGGGCTACGAGCAGTACTTC. The V and J genes are TRBV7-2 and TRBJ2-7, with unresolved D. Germline V gene data show CDR1 as SGHTA and CDR2 as FQGNSA. V dropped 3 bases and J dropped 3 bases, with 15 bases sitting between them. CDR3 length: 15 residues.

The chain is built from TRBV18 and TRBJ2-7, with D maybe TRBD2 (5 bases). This CDR3 is built from 14 residues. Germline V gene lookup returns CDR1 KGHSH and CDR2 LQKENI. Trimming stripped 4 bases from V and 7 bases from J, with 17 bases between. The CDR3 DNA follows: TGTGCCAGCTCACGATCGGGGTACGTTACAGAGCAGTACTTC. The encoded protein is CASSRSGYVTEQYF.

The chain carries TRBV28 and TRBJ2-2, with a possible D match to TRBD1 (5 bases). Trimming stripped 7 bases from V and 1 base from J, with 10 bases between. Per germline, CDR1 MDHEN and CDR2 SYDVKM. This CDR3 contains 14 residues. The CDR3, as DNA: TGTGCCAGCATCGACAGAAAGAACACCGGGGAGCTGTTTTTT. This translates into CASIDRKNTGELFF.

The sample holds a few counts of this clone. The chain employs TRBV7-9 and TRBJ2-3, with 7 bases that match TRBD2. CDR3 length: 16 residues. V shed 7 bases and J 1 base; nucleotides not matched to a gene: 11. In germline, CDR1 is SEHNR, CDR2 FQNEAQ (reference sequence). The CDR3 is CASKPYQRDGTDTQYF. The CDR3 DNA sequence: TGTGCCAGCAAGCCGTACCAGCGGGACGGCACAGATACGCAGTATTTT.

This clone came up a few times. The chain recombines TRBV27 with TRBJ2-5, with 7 bases fitting TRBD1. The trim removed 6 bases at V and 4 bases at J, leaving 14 bases unmatched. Germline CDR1 MNHEY, CDR2 SMNVEV (reference sequence). This CDR3 region has 16 residues. CDR3 in amino acids: CASSSTTDRRRETQYF. The CDR3 coding sequence is TGTGCCAGCAGCAGTACAACGGACAGGCGGCGAGAGACCCAGTACTTC.

This clone was observed a few times. The CDR3 region has the DNA TGTGCCAGCCGAGGCGCGGAGTACAATGAGCAGTTCTTC. It translates to CASRGAEYNEQFF. J is TRBJ2-1 and V is TRBV2; D is unclear. Trimming shortened V by 8 bases and J by 4 bases, and 12 bases separated the two germline ends. CDR1 and CDR2 (germline): SNHLY, FYNNEI. The CDR3 loop spans 13 amino acids.

This clone was detected a few times. The chain couples TRBV10-3 to TRBJ2-1, with 7 bases fitting TRBD2. The V gene's germline CDR1 is ENHRY and CDR2 SYGVKD. The ends lost 10 bases at V and 7 bases at J; junction bases unmatched: 7. This CDR3 has 12 amino acids. The chain's CDR3 is CATGGSGNEQFF. The CDR3, as DNA: TGTGCCACCGGGGGGAGTGGGAATGAGCAGTTCTTC.

The genes are TRBV5-1 and TRBJ2-3, with 8 bases fitting TRBD2. The CDR3 has 15 residues. Germline CDR1 and CDR2: SGHRS and YFSETQ. V lost 5 bases and J lost 4; bases outside the gene matches: 9. In DNA, the CDR3 is TGCGCCAGCAGTTCTGGGACTAGATACCCAGATACGCAGTATTTT. Its translation: CASSSGTRYPDTQYF. The whole variable domain, remainder taken from reference TRBV5-1 and TRBJ2-3, is KAGVTQTPRYLIKTRGQQVTLSCSPISGHRSVSWYQQTPGQGLQFLFEYFSETQRNKGNFPGRFSGRQFSNSRSEMNVSTLELGDSALYLCASSSGTRYPDTQYFGPGTRLTVL.

This clone was counted only a few times. The V gene is TRBV30, the J gene TRBJ2-5; D is ambiguous. This CDR3 comprises 13 residues. Germline CDR1 is GTSNPN and CDR2 is SVGIG (reference sequence). Trimming shortened V by 4 bases and J by 7 bases, and 16 bases separated the two germline ends. CDR3 DNA sequence: TGTGCCTGGACCGGCTCCCTAGATGGGACCCAGTACTTC. Translated: CAWTGSLDGTQYF.